This T cell receptor beta chain was documented in a study of blood T cell repertoires in COVID-19. This clone was seen once. Original handling: Reference gene primer amplification in the assay estimated nucleated cell counts. Method: immunoSEQ multiplex PCR; TCRdb's copy keeps in-frame clones and lacks some. The V and J calls and clone size are taken from that table; D and trimming were inferred from the DNA. This sample has 110,000 to 150,000 clones, with around 85% found just once. Trimming removed 5 bases from V and 5 bases from J, with 7 bases in between. The CDR3 runs 12 residues. This sequence joins TRBV12-3 or TRBV12-4 and TRBJ1-3; no firm D call. This sequence was found in a woman aged 80 or older with acute or convalescent COVID-19. Material: peripheral blood. The CDR3 loop is CASSVNRNTIYF. The CDR3 DNA is TGTGCCAGCAGTGTTAACAGAAACACCATATATTTT.